These 9 T cell receptor beta chains were all obtained from the same sample, sequenced in a study of T cell responses to AZD1222 COVID-19 vaccine. Profiling relied on immunoSEQ multiplex PCR, and the TCRdb table lists in-frame clones only, not all of them. The sample carries under 150,000 clones, roughly 92% recorded once. The source material was peripheral blood, sampled on day 0 of AZD1222 vaccination. Receptors originate from an adult in good health.

The DNA for the CDR3 is TGTGCCAGCAGCTTGGAGGGGAGGGTGTACAATGAGCAGTTCTTC. This gives the protein CASSLEGRVYNEQFF. The chain is built from TRBV5-6 and TRBJ2-1, with 7 bases identical to TRBD2. The CDR3 sequence is 15 residues long. Germline V gene data show CDR1 as SGHDT and CDR2 as YYEEEE. With V trimmed by 0 bases and J by 4 bases, 4 bases remained unmatched. Filled out from reference TRBV5-6 and TRBJ2-1, the complete variable domain reads DAGVTQSPTHLIKTRGQQVTLRCSPKSGHDTVSWYQQALGQGPQFIFQYYEEEERQRGNFPDRFSGHQFPNYSSELNVNALLLGDSALYLCASSLEGRVYNEQFFGPGTRLTVL.

The rearrangement uses TRBV10-1 and TRBJ2-2; 7 bases fit TRBD1. With 6 bases clipped from V and 3 bases from J, the junction kept 10 bases outside the gene matches. The CDR3 is made up of 16 amino acids. Looked up from germline, CDR1 is WNHNN and CDR2 is SYGVQD (reference sequence). The CDR3 loop reads CASSRDRDFYTGELFF. In DNA form, the CDR3 reads TGCGCCAGCAGCCGTGACAGGGATTTTTACACCGGGGAGCTGTTTTTT.

The V call is TRBV4-1, the J call TRBJ2-1, with TRBD2 matching 7 bases. Trimming removed 1 base from V and 0 bases from J; junction bases left unmatched: 6. CDR1 and CDR2 (germline): MGHRA, YSYEKL. The CDR3 runs to 17 residues. CDR3 bases: TGCGCCAGCAGCCAAGCACCGCGGGGGAGCTCCTACAATGAGCAGTTCTTC. This codes for CASSQAPRGSSYNEQFF.

CDR3: CASSRGGASTDTQYF. The DNA for the CDR3 is TGTGCCAGCAGTCGCGGCGGGGCGTCCACAGATACGCAGTATTTT. This chain uses TRBV6-5 with TRBJ2-3; the D gene is possibly TRBD2 (6 bases). Trimming removed 5 bases at V and 2 bases at J, with 14 bases between. Germline CDR1 and CDR2: MNHEY and SVGAGI. The CDR3 contains 15 residues.

The chain carries TRBV5-4 and TRBJ2-7; D possibly corresponds to TRBD2 (6 bases). Germline V CDR1 and CDR2: SGHNT, YYREEE (reference sequence). The CDR3 has 14 residues. The V and J ends lost 4 bases and 1 base respectively, with 12 bases between them. This CDR3 is CASSVGGFSYEQYF. The CDR3 DNA reads as TGTGCCAGCAGCGTCGGGGGATTTTCCTACGAGCAGTACTTC.

In DNA, the CDR3 is TGTGCCAGCAGCGACAGGGGTAGGAGCACAGATACGCAGTATTTT. Translation gives CASSDRGRSTDTQYF. The V call is TRBV27, the J call TRBJ2-3; 8 nucleotides line up with TRBD1. The germline V gene encodes CDR1 MNHEY and CDR2 SMNVEV (reference sequence). The junction had 5 bases not matched to a gene; V was cut back by 6 bases and J by 0 bases. This CDR3 has 15 amino acids.

This rearrangement joins TRBV11-2 to TRBJ1-4; D may be TRBD1 (5 bases). Germline CDR1 is SGHAT and CDR2 is FQNNGV. The CDR3 has 15 amino acids. V lost 5 bases to trimming and J lost 0 bases, with 10 bases between them. CDR3 amino acids: CASSLLGATNEKLFF. DNA of the CDR3: TGTGCCAGCAGCCTATTGGGGGCAACTAATGAAAAACTGTTTTTT. Full variable domain (remainder filled in from reference TRBV11-2 and TRBJ1-4): EAGVAQSPRYKIIEKRQSVAFWCNPISGHATLYWYQQILGQGPKLLIQFQNNGVVDDSQLPKDRFSAERLKGVDSTLKIQPAKLEDSAVYLCASSLLGATNEKLFFGSGTQLSVL.

The chain combines TRBV7-6 with TRBJ1-1, with 9 bases matching TRBD1. With V trimmed by 5 bases and J by 4 bases, 11 bases remained unmatched. The CDR3 spans 16 residues. The V gene's germline CDR1 is SGHVS and CDR2 FNYEAQ. The DNA of the CDR3 is TGTGCCAGCAGCCCTGGGACAGGGTGGGGCGGCACTGAAGCTTTCTTT. Its translation: CASSPGTGWGGTEAFF.

The chain uses TRBV3-1 (or the pseudogene TRBV3-2) and TRBJ2-1; 15 positions agree with TRBD2. Germline V gene data show CDR1 as LGHDT and CDR2 as YNNKEL (reference sequence). The J segment lost 6 bases and the V segment lost 4 bases, leaving 4 bases of the junction unmatched. There are 16 residues in the CDR3. The CDR3 nucleotides read TGTGCCAGCAGCCTTAGGACTAGCGGGAGGGTCAATGAGCAGTTCTTC. Its protein is CASSLRTSGRVNEQFF.